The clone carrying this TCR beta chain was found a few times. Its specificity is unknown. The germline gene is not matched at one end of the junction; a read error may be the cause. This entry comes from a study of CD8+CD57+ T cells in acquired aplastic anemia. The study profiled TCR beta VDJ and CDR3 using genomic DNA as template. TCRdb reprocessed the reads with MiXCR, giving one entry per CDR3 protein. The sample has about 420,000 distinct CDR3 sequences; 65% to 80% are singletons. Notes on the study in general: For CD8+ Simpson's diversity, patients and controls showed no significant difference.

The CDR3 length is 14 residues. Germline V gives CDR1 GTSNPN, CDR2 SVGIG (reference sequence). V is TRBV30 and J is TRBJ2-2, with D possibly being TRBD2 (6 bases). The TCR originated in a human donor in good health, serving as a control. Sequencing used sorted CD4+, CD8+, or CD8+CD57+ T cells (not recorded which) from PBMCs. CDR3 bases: TGTCCCTGGAGGGGATATAGCGCTCCCGGGGAGCTGTTTTTT. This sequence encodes CPWRGYSAPGELFF.